The present entry profiles one T cell receptor beta chain with its context. The antigen remains undetermined. There were no participants with HIV treated outside the United States. The data are from a study of long-term antiretroviral therapy in people with HIV. Survey-level resolution applied to immunoSEQ assay v3.0. Sequencing was performed with immunoSEQ multiplex PCR; in TCRdb, only in-frame clones are kept and a portion is missing. The sample yields 15,000 to 20,000 clones, 91% seen once. The V and J ends lost 3 bases and 1 base respectively, with 8 bases between them. This CDR3 is built from 14 residues. Germline V gene sequence: CDR1 LNHDA, CDR2 SQIVND (reference sequence). Findings of the study overall: ART was followed by higher diversity that remained below transplant donor controls.

V usage is TRBV19 and J usage is TRBJ2-3, with D tentatively TRBD1 (5 bases). This material consisted of unsorted PBMCs, taken 0.3 years after starting antiretroviral therapy. This sequence was found in a man between 60 and 70 years old with HIV. CDR3: CASSIVTGTDTQYF. CDR3 in DNA: TGTGCCAGTAGTATTGTGACAGGCACAGATACGCAGTATTTT.